Below, 20 T cell receptor beta chains from the same sample are listed, as sequenced in a study of cytomegalovirus exposure and HLA in healthy donors. PCR primers comprised 60 Vbeta and 13 Jbeta primers. Using immunoSEQ multiplex PCR, the repertoire was profiled, and TCRdb retains in-frame clones only, with some absent. This sample yields some 160,000 clones, of which more than 80% are seen a single time; about 4.1% belongs to the top ten. Sequenced material: PBMCs. Every receptor here comes from a woman aged 35 to 49 in good health and CMV-seropositive.

V gene TRBV28 combines with J gene TRBJ2-1, with 10 nucleotides matching TRBD2. The CDR3 covers 16 residues. Germline V gene sequence: CDR1 MDHEN, CDR2 SYDVKM. J lost 0 bases, V lost 1 base, and 0 bases had no gene match. The CDR3 bases are TGTGCCAGCAGTTTATCTAGCGGGAGCTCCTACAATGAGCAGTTCTTC. Amino acid sequence: CASSLSSGSSYNEQFF.

The J gene is TRBJ2-5, the V gene TRBV10-2, with D tentatively TRBD1 (7 bases). Looked up from germline, CDR1 is WSHSY and CDR2 is SAAADI. V dropped 4 bases and J dropped 5 bases, with 14 bases sitting between them. This CDR3 contains 14 residues. In nucleotides, the CDR3 is TGCGCCAGCAGTGTTGCAGGGGGGCGGGAGACCCAGTACTTC. It translates to CASSVAGGRETQYF.

This clone was counted a single time. The chain uses TRBV20-1 and TRBJ2-5, with D uncertain. Near its end, the DNA agrees better with TRBJ2-7, so the J call may be wrong. The CDR3 consists of 11 residues. CDR1 and CDR2 from the germline V gene are DFQATT and SNEGSKA (reference sequence). The CDR3 DNA sequence: TGCAGTGCTAGATCCGGGTACGAGCAGTACTTC. Translating gives CSARSGYEQYF.

CDR3 sequence reads: CASSLSGQVAGELFF. The CDR3 DNA sequence: TGTGCCAGCAGCCTCTCGGGACAGGTGGCCGGGGAGCTGTTTTTT. The chain employs TRBV7-2 and TRBJ2-2, with 8 nucleotides matching TRBD1. V lost 5 bases, J lost 6 bases, and 8 bases stayed unmatched. The CDR3 consists of 15 residues. CDR1 and CDR2 from the germline V gene are SGHTA and FQGNSA.

The rearrangement uses TRBV7-4 and TRBJ1-5; D is ambiguous. V gave up 6 bases and J gave up 7 bases, with 16 bases separating them. This CDR3 comprises 14 residues. Per germline, CDR1 SGHVT and CDR2 SQSDAQ. CDR3 amino acids: CASSFREGNQPQHF. For the CDR3, the DNA is TGTGCCAGCAGTTTCCGGGAAGGGAACCAGCCCCAGCATTTT.

V and J are TRBV10-3 and TRBJ2-7; 13 nucleotides match TRBD2. The CDR3 is made up of 16 amino acids. The J segment lost 3 bases and the V segment lost 7 bases, leaving 9 bases of the junction unmatched. Germline assignment: CDR1 ENHRY and CDR2 SYGVKD. CDR3 protein: CAITDYGTSGVYEQYF. DNA for the CDR3: TGTGCCATCACCGATTATGGGACTAGCGGGGTCTACGAGCAGTACTTC.

The chain links TRBV30 to TRBJ1-2; D unclear. Per the germline V gene, CDR1 is GTSNPN and CDR2 is SVGIG (reference sequence). V lost 4 bases, J lost 2 bases, and 8 bases lay in between. The CDR3 is 12 residues long. Here the CDR3 reads CAWNTQNYGYTF. Here the CDR3 DNA reads TGTGCCTGGAATACCCAGAACTATGGCTACACCTTC.

The rearrangement uses TRBV9 and TRBJ2-1, with D possibly matching TRBD2 (6 bases). The CDR3 runs to 17 residues. Trimming cost V 0 bases and J 1 base, with 14 bases left between them. Germline CDR1 and CDR2: SGDLS and YYNGEE. CDR3 in amino acids: CASSVVGGRVSYNEQFF. The CDR3, as DNA: TGTGCCAGCAGCGTAGTTGGGGGGAGAGTGTCCTACAATGAGCAGTTCTTC. The variable domain in full, completed from reference TRBV9 and TRBJ2-1, reads DSGVTQTPKHLITATGQRVTLRCSPRSGDLSVYWYQQSLDQGLQFLIQYYNGEERAKGNILERFSAQQFPDLHSELNLSSLELGDSALYFCASSVVGGRVSYNEQFFGPGTRLTVL.

This chain links TRBV6-5 with TRBJ1-4; possible D gene TRBD1, 5 bases. The CDR3 is made up of 15 amino acids. Trimming left V 4 bases short and J 0 bases short, with 9 bases between. Germline V gene lookup returns CDR1 MNHEY and CDR2 SVGAGI. The CDR3 nucleotides read TGTGCCAGCAGTTTTGGGACTGCAACTAATGAAAAACTGTTTTTT. The encoded protein is CASSFGTATNEKLFF.

The chain combines TRBV6-5 with TRBJ1-3; no clear D. Deletions cut 6 bases from V and 0 bases from J, with 12 bases between. This CDR3 has 15 amino acids. Germline CDR1 is MNHEY and CDR2 is SVGAGI. As DNA, the CDR3 is TGTGCCAGCAGACGCCAGACGGGCTCTGGAAACACCATATATTTT. The encoded protein is CASRRQTGSGNTIYF.

The chain uses TRBV7-3 and TRBJ1-2; D is uncertain. This CDR3 has 13 residues. The V gene's germline CDR1 is SGHTA and CDR2 FQGTGA. V gave up 3 bases and J gave up 0 bases, with 5 bases separating them. CDR3 in DNA: TGTGCCAGCAGCTTCAGGCCTAACTATGGCTACACCTTC. The encoded protein is CASSFRPNYGYTF.

This clone was seen only a few times. This sequence joins TRBV6-6 and TRBJ2-7; the D gene is possibly TRBD1 (5 bases). The germline CDR1 and CDR2 sequences are MNHNY and SVGAGI (reference sequence). The CDR3 covers 16 residues. V shed 2 bases and J shed 0 bases, with 14 bases lying between them. The CDR3 DNA reads TGTGCCAGCAGTTACCCCTTAGGGGAAAGCTCCTACGAGCAGTACTTC. Protein sequence: CASSYPLGESSYEQYF.

The chain couples TRBV18 to TRBJ2-1; D call uncertain. This CDR3 comprises 12 residues. Germline-derived CDR1 and CDR2 are KGHSH and LQKENI. Trimming left V 2 bases short and J 7 bases short, with 6 bases between. CDR3 sequence: CASSPDSNEQFF. For the CDR3, the DNA is TGTGCCAGCTCACCAGACTCAAATGAGCAGTTCTTC. Full variable domain (rest looked up from reference TRBV18 and TRBJ2-1): NAGVMQNPRHLVRRRGQEARLRCSPMKGHSHVYWYRQLPEEGLKFMVYLQKENIIDESGMPKERFSAEFPKEGPSILRIQQVVRGDSAAYFCASSPDSNEQFFGPGTRLTVL.

This chain joins TRBV6-6 and TRBJ2-5; a possible D gene is TRBD2 (5 bases). V was trimmed by 3 bases and J by 2 bases, leaving 7 bases between them. CDR3 length equals 13 residues. CDR1 is MNHNY, CDR2 SVGAGI, per germline (reference sequence). Here the CDR3 reads CASSYGGQETQYF. The CDR3, as DNA: TGTGCCAGCAGTTATGGAGGTCAAGAGACCCAGTACTTC.

This chain connects TRBV6-5 to TRBJ2-7; possible D gene TRBD1, 6 bases. This CDR3 is built from 14 residues. Germline values: CDR1 MNHEY, CDR2 SVGAGI. V was clipped by 6 bases and J by 3 bases, with 15 bases between them. CDR3 nucleotide sequence: TGTGCCAGCAGCGGGGACCTACAGGGCTACGAGCAGTACTTC. Amino acid sequence: CASSGDLQGYEQYF.

The chain employs TRBV19 and TRBJ2-3; 10 positions agree with TRBD1. V gave up 5 bases and J gave up 3 bases; unmatched junction bases: 11. CDR1 is LNHDA and CDR2 is SQIVND in the germline V gene (reference sequence). The CDR3 is 17 amino acids. The CDR3 region is CASSAPFRDRGTDTQYF. CDR3 in DNA: TGTGCCAGTAGTGCCCCATTCCGGGACAGGGGAACAGATACGCAGTATTTT.

V usage is TRBV4-2 and J usage is TRBJ2-6; 14 bases line up with TRBD2. The trim removed 0 bases at V and 0 bases at J, leaving 10 bases unmatched. From germline, CDR1 is LGHNA and CDR2 YNFKEQ. There are 22 residues in the CDR3. CDR3: CASSQDSSGLAGVHSGANVLTF. Written as DNA, the CDR3 is TGTGCCAGCAGCCAAGACTCATCGGGACTAGCGGGGGTTCACTCTGGGGCCAACGTCCTGACTTTC.

The V gene is TRBV5-6, the J gene TRBJ2-3; 7 bases line up with TRBD1. The CDR3 spans 16 residues. Germline V gives CDR1 SGHDT, CDR2 YYEEEE. Unmatched junction bases numbered 10, after V lost 4 bases and J lost 2 bases. CDR3 sequence reads: CASSPDRFGDTDTQYF. The DNA for the CDR3 is TGTGCCAGCAGCCCGGACAGGTTCGGGGACACAGATACGCAGTATTTT.

The chain combines TRBV7-3 with TRBJ1-5; 8 bases match TRBD1. The CDR3 sequence is 14 residues long. Germline loops: CDR1 SGHTA, CDR2 FQGTGA. Germline trimming cut 5 bases from V and 3 bases from J; bases unmatched to any gene: 3. CDR3 in DNA: TGTGCCAGCAGCGAGACAGGGGCCAATCAGCCCCAGCATTTT. It encodes CASSETGANQPQHF. The variable domain in full, with the rest retrieved from reference TRBV7-3 and TRBJ1-5, is GAGVSQTPSNKVTEKGKYVELRCDPISGHTALYWYRQSLGQGPEFLIYFQGTGAADDSGLPNDRFFAVRPEGSVSTLKIQRTERGDSAVYLCASSETGANQPQHFGDGTRLSIL.

The chain combines TRBV7-2 with TRBJ2-5; the D gene is possibly TRBD2 (6 bases). The germline V gene has CDR1 SGHTA and CDR2 FQGNSA. The V gene lost 4 bases and the J gene lost 5 bases, with 8 bases spanning the gap. The CDR3 is 12 amino acids. The DNA of the CDR3 is TGTGCCAGCAGCTCTGGGGGGGAGACCCAGTACTTC. It specifies CASSSGGETQYF.